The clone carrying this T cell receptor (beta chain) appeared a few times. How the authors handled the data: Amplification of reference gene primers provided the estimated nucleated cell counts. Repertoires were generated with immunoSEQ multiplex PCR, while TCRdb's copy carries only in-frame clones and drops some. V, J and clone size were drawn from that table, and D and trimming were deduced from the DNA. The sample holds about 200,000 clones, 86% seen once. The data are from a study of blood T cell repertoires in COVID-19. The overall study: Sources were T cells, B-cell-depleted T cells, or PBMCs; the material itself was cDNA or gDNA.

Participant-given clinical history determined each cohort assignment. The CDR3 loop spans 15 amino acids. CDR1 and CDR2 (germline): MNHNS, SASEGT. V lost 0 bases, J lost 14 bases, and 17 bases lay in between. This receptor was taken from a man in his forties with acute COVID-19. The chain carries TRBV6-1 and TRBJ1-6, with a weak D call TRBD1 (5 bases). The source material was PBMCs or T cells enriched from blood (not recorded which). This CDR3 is CASSEARQDILTLHF. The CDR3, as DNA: TGTGCCAGCAGTGAAGCGCGGCAGGACATCTTGACCCTCCACTTT.